These 17 T cell receptor beta chains share one sample of origin, sequenced in a study of blood T cell repertoires in COVID-19. Data came from immunoSEQ multiplex PCR; TCRdb stores just in-frame clones and leaves some out. This sample carries a few hundred thousand clones, around 84% of them seen once, and the ten largest clones take about 3%. The sequencing sample was made of peripheral blood. Receptors originate from a human donor in a cohort sampled during active COVID-19.

This clone occurred a few times. V and J are TRBV30 and TRBJ1-1; 7 positions agree with TRBD1. There are 12 residues in the CDR3. The germline gives CDR1 GTSNPN, CDR2 SVGIG (reference sequence). V dropped 7 bases and J dropped 5; count of bases not matched to a gene: 7. In DNA, the CDR3 is TGTGCCTCAGGACAGGTGGAAACTGAAGCTTTCTTT. It codes for CASGQVETEAFF.

Points on this clone: The junction differs from germline at one of its ends, possibly a read error. This sample includes further DNA sequences coding for the same CDR3. The CDR3 spells CASRLRDTEAFF. The CDR3 DNA reads TGTGCCAGTAGGCTCCGGGACACTGAGGCTTTCTTT. The chain joins TRBV19 to TRBJ1-1; D may be TRBD1 (6 bases). This CDR3 has 12 residues. CDR1 LNHDA and CDR2 SQIVND come from the germline V gene (reference sequence).

This chain connects TRBV11-1 to TRBJ2-5; a weak D match, TRBD2 (7 bases). This CDR3 region has 14 residues. CDR1 and CDR2 from the germline V gene are SGHAT and FQDESV (reference sequence). Trimming removed 7 bases from V and 7 bases from J, with 19 bases in between. CDR3 sequence reads: CASTKLGGPGTQYF. The CDR3 DNA reads as TGTGCCAGCACTAAACTCGGGGGGCCAGGGACCCAGTACTTC. The variable domain in full, with the rest retrieved from reference TRBV11-1 and TRBJ2-5, is EAEVAQSPRYKITEKSQAVAFWCDPISGHATLYWYRQILGQGPELLVQFQDESVVDDSQLPKDRFSAERLKGVDSTLKIQPAELGDSAMYLCASTKLGGPGTQYFGPGTRLLVL.

This clone was seen more than once but under ten times. The chain uses TRBV15 and TRBJ2-1, with 8 bases aligning to TRBD2. The CDR3 spans 15 residues. J gave up 1 base and V 4 bases, and 3 bases lay outside the gene matches. Germline V lookup: CDR1 LNHNV, CDR2 YYDKDF (reference sequence). The CDR3 DNA reads TGTGCCACCAGCAAAGAGCGGGGGTCCTACAATGAGCAGTTCTTC. Translation: CATSKERGSYNEQFF.

This chain uses TRBV9 with TRBJ1-4, with 9 bases fitting TRBD1. The V gene end was trimmed by 3 bases and the J gene end by 2 bases; junction bases not matched to a gene: 5. The length of the CDR3 is 16 residues. From germline, CDR1 is SGDLS and CDR2 YYNGEE. Written as DNA, the CDR3 is TGTGCCAGCAGCGATGGGACAGGGATGACTAATGAAAAACTGTTTTTT. Protein: CASSDGTGMTNEKLFF.

The genes are TRBV7-2 and TRBJ2-3, with 7 bases matching TRBD1. The CDR3 length is 16 residues. V shed 1 base, J shed 0 bases, and the junction held 4 bases outside the gene matches. Germline values: CDR1 SGHTA, CDR2 FQGNSA. This CDR3 is CASSLVRGPSTDTQYF. The DNA for the CDR3 is TGTGCCAGCAGCTTAGTAAGGGGGCCTAGCACAGATACGCAGTATTTT.

The CDR3 region is CASWRGGDTGEQYF. In DNA form, the CDR3 reads TGTGCCTCATGGAGGGGAGGTGATACGGGGGAGCAGTACTTC. The V call is TRBV6-5, the J call TRBJ2-7; tentatively, D is TRBD2 (6 bases). The CDR3 has 14 amino acids. V was shortened by 11 bases and J by 7 bases, with 24 bases between the two germline ends. Germline CDR1 is MNHEY and CDR2 is SVGAGI.

The chain employs TRBV4-1 and TRBJ2-7; 8 bases align to TRBD2. V was clipped by 0 bases and J by 3 bases; unmatched bases: 13. The CDR3 has 18 residues. Germline V lookup: CDR1 MGHRA, CDR2 YSYEKL. The CDR3 loop reads CASSQEELAGSLDYEQYF. CDR3 DNA sequence: TGCGCCAGCAGCCAAGAGGAATTAGCGGGATCCCTTGACTACGAGCAGTACTTC.

V usage is TRBV10-3 and J usage is TRBJ1-5; D might be TRBD1 (5 bases). The ends were cut back, 8 bases at V and 0 bases at J, with 8 bases in the middle. The V gene's germline CDR1 is ENHRY and CDR2 SYGVKD. CDR3 length: 13 residues. This chain's CDR3 is CAIGGSSNQPQHF. Written as DNA, the CDR3 is TGTGCCATCGGGGGGTCTAGCAATCAGCCCCAGCATTTT.

V and J are TRBV7-2 and TRBJ1-4; D gene ambiguous. This CDR3 comprises 14 residues. Germline V CDR1 and CDR2: SGHTA, FQGNSA. V was clipped by 5 bases and J by 4 bases, with 11 bases between them. CDR3: CASSRTSGNEKLFF. DNA for the CDR3: TGTGCCAGCAGCCGTACTAGTGGTAATGAAAAACTGTTTTTT. The entire variable domain, with the rest obtained from reference TRBV7-2 and TRBJ1-4, is as follows: GAGVSQSPSNKVTEKGKDVELRCDPISGHTALYWYRQSLGQGLEFLIYFQGNSAPDKSGLPSDRFSAERTGGSVSTLTIQRTQQEDSAVYLCASSRTSGNEKLFFGSGTQLSVL.

The V and J genes are TRBV19 and TRBJ1-4, with 11 bases that match TRBD1. V shed 4 bases and J 6 bases; nucleotides not matched to a gene: 4. The CDR3 contains 15 residues. Germline V lookup: CDR1 LNHDA, CDR2 SQIVND (reference sequence). This CDR3 reads CASSRTGGADEKLFF. CDR3 coding DNA: TGTGCCAGTAGTAGGACAGGGGGCGCGGATGAAAAACTGTTTTTT.

The J gene is TRBJ1-6, the V gene TRBV7-2, with D perhaps TRBD1 (5 bases). Germline CDR1 and CDR2: SGHTA and FQGNSA. Trimming left V 1 base short and J 5 bases short, with 12 bases between. The length of the CDR3 is 16 residues. The CDR3: CASSLGWGPNNSPLHF. In DNA form, the CDR3 reads TGTGCCAGCAGCTTAGGATGGGGCCCGAATAATTCACCCCTCCACTTT.

The chain uses TRBV2 and TRBJ2-2; 9 bases are shared with TRBD2. The CDR3 is 15 residues long. Germline CDR1 SNHLY, CDR2 FYNNEI. V shed 3 bases, J shed 9 bases, and the junction held 8 bases outside the gene matches. CDR3 nucleotide sequence: TGTGCCAGCAGTGAGGGAGGACTAGCGTTCTGGGAGCTGTTTTTT. Its translation: CASSEGGLAFWELFF.

The gene calls are TRBV6-5 and TRBJ1-6; perhaps TRBD1 as D (5 bases). Between the trimmed V and J ends, which lost 5 bases and 6 bases, there was a span of 11 bases. Germline CDR1 MNHEY, CDR2 SVGAGI. The CDR3 length is 14 residues. The CDR3 nucleotides are TGTGCCAGCAGTCAGGGCAAATCTAATTCACCCCTCCACTTT. This sequence encodes CASSQGKSNSPLHF.

V and J are TRBV30 and TRBJ2-7; the D gene is possibly TRBD1 (5 bases). The germline V gene encodes CDR1 GTSNPN and CDR2 SVGIG (reference sequence). This CDR3 is built from 16 residues. Trimming left V 2 bases short and J 3 bases short, with 20 bases between. CDR3: CAWSHYDSPANYEQYF. The CDR3 nucleotides are TGTGCCTGGAGTCACTATGACAGCCCAGCCAACTACGAGCAGTACTTC.

The table lists this clone with a few counts. The gene calls are TRBV2 and TRBJ1-1; D gene uncertain. Germline V gene data show CDR1 as SNHLY and CDR2 as FYNNEI. With 7 bases removed from V and 1 base from J, the gap between germline ends came to 10 bases. The CDR3 consists of 13 residues. The CDR3 DNA is TGTGCCAGCACCACCACTCCGAACACTGAAGCTTTCTTT. It is translated as CASTTTPNTEAFF.

The chain employs TRBV29-1 and TRBJ1-1; perhaps TRBD1 as D (5 bases). The germline gives CDR1 SQVTM, CDR2 ANQGSEA. This CDR3 has 13 amino acids. Trimming stripped 6 bases from V and 4 bases from J, with 15 bases between. The CDR3 is CSVHPGLSTEAFF. The DNA of the CDR3 is TGCAGCGTACATCCGGGACTTTCCACTGAAGCTTTCTTT.